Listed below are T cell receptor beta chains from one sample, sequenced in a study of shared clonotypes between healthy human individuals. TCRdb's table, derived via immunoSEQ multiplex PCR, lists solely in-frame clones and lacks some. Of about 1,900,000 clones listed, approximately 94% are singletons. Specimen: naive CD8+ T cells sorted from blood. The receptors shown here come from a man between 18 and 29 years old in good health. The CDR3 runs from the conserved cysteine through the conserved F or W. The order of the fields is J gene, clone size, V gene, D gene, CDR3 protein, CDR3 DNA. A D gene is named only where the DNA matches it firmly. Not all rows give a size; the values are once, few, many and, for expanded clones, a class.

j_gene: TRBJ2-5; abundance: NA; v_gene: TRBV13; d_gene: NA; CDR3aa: CASSLESFGGETQYF; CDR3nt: TGTGCCAGCAGCTTAGAGTCTTTTGGAGGAGAGACCCAGTACTTC
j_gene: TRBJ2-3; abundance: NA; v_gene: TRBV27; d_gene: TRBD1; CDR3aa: CASTRTGGLDTQYF; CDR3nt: TGTGCCAGCACCAGGACAGGGGGCTTAGATACGCAGTATTTT
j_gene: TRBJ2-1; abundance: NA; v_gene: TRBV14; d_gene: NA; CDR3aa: CASSQVTDQSYNEQFF; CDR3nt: TGTGCCAGCAGCCAAGTAACGGATCAATCCTACAATGAGCAGTTCTTC
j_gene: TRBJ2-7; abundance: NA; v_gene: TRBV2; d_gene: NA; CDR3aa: CASSEGRGPYEQYF; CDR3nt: TGTGCCAGCAGTGAAGGCAGGGGCCCCTACGAGCAGTACTTC
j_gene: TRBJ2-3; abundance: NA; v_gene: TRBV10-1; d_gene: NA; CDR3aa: CASSEDAVGDTQYF; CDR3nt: TGCGCCAGCAGTGAAGACGCCGTGGGAGATACGCAGTATTTT
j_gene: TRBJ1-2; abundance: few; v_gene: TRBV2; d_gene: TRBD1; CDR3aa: CASLWTGDLHGYTF; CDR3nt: TGTGCCAGCCTCTGGACAGGGGATTTACATGGCTACACCTTC
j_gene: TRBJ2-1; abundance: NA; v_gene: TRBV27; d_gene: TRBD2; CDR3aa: CASRGLAGATPYNEQFF; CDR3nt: TGTGCCAGCAGGGGACTAGCGGGAGCCACCCCCTACAATGAGCAGTTCTTC
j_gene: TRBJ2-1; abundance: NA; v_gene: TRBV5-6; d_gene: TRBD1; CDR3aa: CASSLGGQGYNEQFF; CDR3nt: TGTGCCAGCAGCTTGGGGGGACAGGGCTACAATGAGCAGTTCTTC
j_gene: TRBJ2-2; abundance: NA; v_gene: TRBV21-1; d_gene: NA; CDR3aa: CASSKLGQPTGELFF; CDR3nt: TGTGCCAGCAGCAAGTTGGGACAGCCCACCGGGGAGCTGTTTTTT
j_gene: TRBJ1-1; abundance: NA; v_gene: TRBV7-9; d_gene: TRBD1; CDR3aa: CASIPRDRGPKAFF; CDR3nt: TGTGCCAGCATCCCACGGGACAGGGGTCCCAAAGCTTTCTTT
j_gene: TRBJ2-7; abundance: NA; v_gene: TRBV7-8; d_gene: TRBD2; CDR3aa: CASSGGLAGYEQYF; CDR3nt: TGTGCCAGCAGCGGGGGACTAGCGGGCTACGAGCAGTACTTC
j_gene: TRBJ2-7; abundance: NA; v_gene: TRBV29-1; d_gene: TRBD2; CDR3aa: CSVSSGSSYEQYF; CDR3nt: TGCAGCGTCTCTAGCGGGAGCTCCTACGAGCAGTACTTC
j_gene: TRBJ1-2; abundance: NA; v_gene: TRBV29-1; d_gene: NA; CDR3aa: CSVDWEGRGYGYTF; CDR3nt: TGCAGCGTTGACTGGGAGGGGCGCGGCTATGGCTACACCTTC
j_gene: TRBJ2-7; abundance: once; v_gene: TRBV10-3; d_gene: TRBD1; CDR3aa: CAISEAAGGAYEQYF; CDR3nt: TGTGCCATCAGTGAGGCGGCAGGGGGTGCGTACGAGCAGTACTTC
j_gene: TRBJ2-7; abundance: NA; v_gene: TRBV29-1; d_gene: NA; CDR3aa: CSVELRQSSSYEQYF; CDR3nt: TGCAGCGTTGAGTTGCGGCAGTCCAGCTCCTACGAGCAGTACTTC
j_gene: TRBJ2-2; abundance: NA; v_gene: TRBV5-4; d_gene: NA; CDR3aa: CASSIAAYGSTGELFF; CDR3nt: TGTGCCAGCAGCATAGCGGCCTACGGGAGCACCGGGGAGCTGTTTTTT
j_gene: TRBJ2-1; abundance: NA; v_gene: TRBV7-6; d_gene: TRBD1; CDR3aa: CASSLARGTGGIYNEQFF; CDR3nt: TGTGCCAGCAGCTTAGCAAGGGGCACAGGGGGGATATACAATGAGCAGTTCTTC
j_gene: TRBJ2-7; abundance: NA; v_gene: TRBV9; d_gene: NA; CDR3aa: CASSVPYEQYF; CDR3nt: TGTGCCAGCAGCGTCCCTTACGAGCAGTACTTC
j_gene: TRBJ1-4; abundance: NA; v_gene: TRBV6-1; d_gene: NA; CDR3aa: CASSEAARGVIGEKLFF; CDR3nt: TGTGCCAGCAGTGAAGCGGCCCGGGGAGTAATCGGAGAAAAACTGTTTTTT
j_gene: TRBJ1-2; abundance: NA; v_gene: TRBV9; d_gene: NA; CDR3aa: CASSPSSGTNYGYTF; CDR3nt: TGTGCCAGCAGCCCTTCTTCCGGGACTAACTATGGCTACACCTTC
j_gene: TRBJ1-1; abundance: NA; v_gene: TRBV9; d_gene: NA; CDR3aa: CASSAQQGWTEAFF; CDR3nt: TGTGCCAGCAGCGCGCAGCAGGGGTGGACTGAAGCTTTCTTT
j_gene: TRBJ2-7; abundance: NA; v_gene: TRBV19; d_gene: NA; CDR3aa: CASSTLGGYEQYF; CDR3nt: TGTGCCAGTAGTACCCTAGGGGGCTACGAGCAGTACTTC
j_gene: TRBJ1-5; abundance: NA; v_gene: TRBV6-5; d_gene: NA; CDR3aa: CASSSLNQPQHF; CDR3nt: TGTGCCAGCAGTTCCCTAAATCAGCCCCAGCATTTT
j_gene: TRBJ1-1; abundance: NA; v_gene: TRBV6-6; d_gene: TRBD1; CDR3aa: CASSYSQGAGEAFF; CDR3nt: TGTGCCAGCAGTTACTCGCAGGGGGCTGGTGAAGCTTTCTTT
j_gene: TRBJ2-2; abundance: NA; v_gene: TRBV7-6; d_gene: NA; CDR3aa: CASSLWGQNTGELFF; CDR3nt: TGTGCCAGCAGCTTATGGGGACAGAACACCGGGGAGCTGTTTTTT
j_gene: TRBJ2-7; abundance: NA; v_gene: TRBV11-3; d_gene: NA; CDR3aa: CASSLGDGYEQYF; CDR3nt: TGTGCCAGCAGCTTAGGGGATGGCTACGAGCAGTACTTC
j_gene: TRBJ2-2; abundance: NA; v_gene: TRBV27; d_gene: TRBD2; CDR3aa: CASRPISAGGLRGNTGELFF; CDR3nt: TGTGCCAGCAGGCCCATATCAGCGGGGGGGCTCAGAGGGAACACCGGGGAGCTGTTTTTT
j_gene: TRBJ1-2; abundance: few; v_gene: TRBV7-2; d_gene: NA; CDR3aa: CASSLAPWEANYGYTF; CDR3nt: TGTGCCAGCAGCTTAGCGCCCTGGGAAGCTAACTATGGCTACACCTTC
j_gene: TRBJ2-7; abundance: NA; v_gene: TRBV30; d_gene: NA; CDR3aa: CALTYPRRGIYEQYF; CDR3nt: TGTGCCCTCACATACCCCCGAAGGGGGATCTACGAGCAGTACTTC
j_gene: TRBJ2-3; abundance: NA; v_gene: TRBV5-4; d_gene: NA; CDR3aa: CASPSRPDEVSTDTQYF; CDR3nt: TGTGCCAGCCCCTCCCGCCCGGATGAGGTTTCCACAGATACGCAGTATTTT
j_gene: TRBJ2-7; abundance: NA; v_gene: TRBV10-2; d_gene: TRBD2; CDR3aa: CASSLLAGGPHEQYF; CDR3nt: TGCGCCAGCAGCTTACTAGCGGGAGGGCCTCATGAGCAGTACTTC
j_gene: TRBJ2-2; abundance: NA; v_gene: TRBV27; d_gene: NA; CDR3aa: CASSYQVFGDHTGELFF; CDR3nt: TGTGCCAGCAGCTACCAGGTTTTCGGAGACCACACCGGGGAGCTGTTTTTT
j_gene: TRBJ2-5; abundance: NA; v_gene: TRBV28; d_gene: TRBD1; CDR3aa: CASSLLGTGSETQYF; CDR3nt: TGTGCCAGCAGTTTACTCGGGACAGGGTCGGAGACCCAGTACTTC
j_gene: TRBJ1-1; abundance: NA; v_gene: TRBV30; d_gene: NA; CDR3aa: CAWSTGVGTEAFF; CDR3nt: TGTGCCTGGAGCACGGGTGTTGGCACTGAAGCTTTCTTT
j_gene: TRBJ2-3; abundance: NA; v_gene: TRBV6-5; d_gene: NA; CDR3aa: CASSYEGDTQYF; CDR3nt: TGTGCCAGCAGTTACGAGGGGGATACGCAGTATTTT
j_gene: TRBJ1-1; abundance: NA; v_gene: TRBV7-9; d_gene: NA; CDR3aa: CASSLGDVNTEAFF; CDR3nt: TGTGCCAGCAGCTTAGGGGACGTCAACACTGAAGCTTTCTTT
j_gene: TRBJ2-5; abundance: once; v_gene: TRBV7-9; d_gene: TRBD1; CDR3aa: CASNPPQGDQETQYF; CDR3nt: TGTGCCAGCAACCCTCCCCAGGGGGATCAAGAGACCCAGTACTTC
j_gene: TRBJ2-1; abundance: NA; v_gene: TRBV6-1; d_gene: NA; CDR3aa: CASSEGGPGEQFF; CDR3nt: TGTGCCAGCAGTGAAGGGGGCCCTGGGGAGCAGTTCTTC
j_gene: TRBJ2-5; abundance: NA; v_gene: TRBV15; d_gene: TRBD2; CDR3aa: CATSRVGLGIEETQYF; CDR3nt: TGTGCCACCAGCAGAGTGGGACTAGGAATTGAAGAGACCCAGTACTTC
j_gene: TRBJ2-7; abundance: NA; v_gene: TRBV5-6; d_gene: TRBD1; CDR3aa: CASSFPSGQGGYEQYF; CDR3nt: TGTGCCAGCAGCTTTCCGTCGGGACAGGGGGGATACGAGCAGTACTTC
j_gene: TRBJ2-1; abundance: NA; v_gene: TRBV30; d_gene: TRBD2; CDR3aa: CAWSVTSGGALEQFF; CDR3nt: TGTGCCTGGAGTGTAACTAGCGGGGGGGCCCTTGAGCAGTTCTTC
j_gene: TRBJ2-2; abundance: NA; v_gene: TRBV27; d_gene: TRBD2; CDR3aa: CASSLLAGVTGELFF; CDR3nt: TGTGCCAGCAGCCTGCTAGCGGGGGTAACCGGGGAGCTGTTTTTT
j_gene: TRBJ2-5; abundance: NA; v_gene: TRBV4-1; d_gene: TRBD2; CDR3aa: CASSQGTSGGYDPSAQYF; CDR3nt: TGCGCCAGCAGCCAAGGGACTAGCGGGGGGTATGATCCGAGCGCCCAGTACTTC
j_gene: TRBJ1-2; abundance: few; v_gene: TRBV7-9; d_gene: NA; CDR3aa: CASSLLEMGGYTF; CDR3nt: TGTGCCAGCAGCTTACTTGAGATGGGTGGCTACACCTTC
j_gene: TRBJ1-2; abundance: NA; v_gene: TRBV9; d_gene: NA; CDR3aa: CASSVMGGPNYGYTF; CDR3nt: TGTGCCAGCAGCGTGATGGGAGGTCCAAACTATGGCTACACCTTC
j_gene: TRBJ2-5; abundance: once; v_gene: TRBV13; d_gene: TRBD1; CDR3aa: CASSPDREETQYF; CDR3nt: TGTGCCAGCAGCCCAGACAGGGAAGAGACCCAGTACTTC
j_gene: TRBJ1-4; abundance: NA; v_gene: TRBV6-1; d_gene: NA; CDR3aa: CASSGGSRATNEKLFF; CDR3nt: TGTGCCAGCAGTGGGGGGTCCCGGGCAACTAATGAAAAACTGTTTTTT
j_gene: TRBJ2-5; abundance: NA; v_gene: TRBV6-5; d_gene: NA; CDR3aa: CASSYFGPQETQYF; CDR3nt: TGTGCCAGCAGTTACTTTGGACCCCAAGAGACCCAGTACTTC
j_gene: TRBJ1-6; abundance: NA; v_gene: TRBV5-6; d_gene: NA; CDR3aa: CASSLGGPLAPLHF; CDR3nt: TGTGCCAGCAGCTTAGGGGGGCCGTTAGCACCCCTCCACTTT
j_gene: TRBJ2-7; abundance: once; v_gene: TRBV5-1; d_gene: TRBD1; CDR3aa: CASSYTGGQGEQYF; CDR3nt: TGCGCCAGCAGCTATACAGGGGGTCAGGGCGAGCAGTACTTC
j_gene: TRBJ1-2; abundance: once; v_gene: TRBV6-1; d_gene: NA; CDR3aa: CASSEGVGYGYTF; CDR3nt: TGTGCCAGCAGTGAGGGGGTAGGGTATGGCTACACCTTC
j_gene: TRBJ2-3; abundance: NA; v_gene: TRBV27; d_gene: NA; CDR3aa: CASSHSVGEWADTQYF; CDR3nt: TGTGCCAGCAGCCATTCCGTGGGGGAGTGGGCAGATACGCAGTATTTT